This paragraph covers one T cell receptor (beta chain) sequence. The antigen it recognizes is unknown. It has no much larger one-base neighbor in the sample; base qualities were not kept. Using the deep immunoSEQ assay, TCR CDR3 regions were amplified from genomic DNA by multiplex PCR. For each cell subset, the extracted genomic DNA was distributed evenly across all wells of several immunoSEQ 96-well plates, and each plate served as one replicate. For sorted subsets, each replicate PCR was loaded with 200 to 250 ng genomic DNA, equivalent to 25,000 to 35,000 T cell genomes. The purified libraries were quantified using a Qubit 3.0 fluorometer, sized with a Bioanalyzer 2100, and then quantified again using the KAPA Library Quantification kit. Every immunoSEQ 96-well plate was sequenced on a dedicated single-read 150-cycle Illumina NextSeq 550 flow cell. In the source study's methods: Because only junctional sequences without quality scores were contained in the immunoSEQ output, filtering matching that applied to full-length reads could not be performed. To assign V/J genes and CDR3, sequences were annotated using PyIR, a Python wrapper for IgBLAST v1.9, with IMGT germline references. Reads with weak V/J assignments (E-value above 1e-6), missing CDR3, stop codons, out-of-frame junctions, or ambiguous translated residues were removed. V3J clonotypes were defined as sequences sharing the same inferred V gene, J gene, and CDR3 amino acid sequence. Percentage overlap between repertoires was calculated by dividing the number of shared unique clonotypes by the size of the smaller repertoire. Three approaches were used to assess repertoire richness: RTK rarefaction, the Chao1 estimator, and Recon v2.1 estimates of unobserved clonotypes. OLGA was used to compute generation probabilities for all TCRbeta clonotypes that the gDNA method yielded from a handful of donors. Drawn from immuneACCESS, this table holds only the in-frame rearrangements with V and J called that TCRdb kept. Clones are partly lost; checked studies trace under half to an unresolved V gene and leave the rest unexplained. The D gene and trimming were derived from the DNA, and the V and J assignments and clone size from that table. Counted in this sample were some 2,400,000 clones; 90% to 97% of them appeared once. 0.1% to 0.15% of the sample belongs to the ten largest clones.

The CDR3 spans 12 residues, from the cysteine through the phenylalanine. Only the CDR3 DNA stays, 36 bases, in frame from base 1. The junction carries 8 bases between V and J, which are trimmed by 6 bases and 8 bases respectively. From a lookup of the germline V gene (reference sequence), CDR1 and CDR2 are LNHDA and SQIVND. The donors were healthy, HIV-negative adults with no recently reported acute infections or vaccinations. Only Caucasian adults living in Nashville, Tennessee, USA were represented among the donors. CD4+ T cells were enriched through magnetic negative selection, after which naive cells were positively selected on CD45RA and the remaining negative fraction served as the memory subset. Blood was collected by leukapheresis, and PBMCs were isolated by Ficoll-Histopaque density gradient centrifugation and then cryopreserved in liquid nitrogen vapor phase. Analytical flow cytometry was used to check the purity and quantity of every magnetically sorted T cell population. From each sorted fraction, genomic DNA was isolated and quantified by UV absorbance on a Nanodrop 2000c.

The data stem from a study of shared clonotypes between healthy human individuals (dated by TCRdb to 2020 to 2021). Study-level background: Three men and a couple of women, aged 18 to 49 years, made up the cohort. For each donor, three plates each were used for CD4 naive and CD4 memory, two plates were used for CD8 naive, and one plate was used for CD8 memory. Blood TCR repertoires of roughly five healthy adults were deeply sequenced to estimate repertoire size and the extent of clonotype sharing between individuals. To increase sequencing depth and limit assay-specific biases, TCR repertoire library preparation and sequencing were carried out by different laboratories using diverse techniques. Per donor, leukapheresis produced somewhere between about 0.9 and 9.5 billion PBMCs. Study-wide findings and limitations: Because the study included only a small number of donors, the genetic and exposure-history diversity represented was limited. Pairwise subsampling indicated that sequencing depth was expected to affect the degree of clonotype sharing among donors. Rarefaction of sorted-subset datasets indicated incomplete sequencing despite the large sequencing depth. Naive subsets generally had larger estimated clonotype richness than memory subsets did. Compared with non-shared clonotypes, clonotypes shared by all four sorted-subset donors had higher generation probabilities. Sampling was restricted to blood, and TCR repertoires in tissues likely differ from the TCR repertoires found in blood. Sharing across several donors was observed for about 5% of naive CD4, over 3% of naive CD8, 2% to 2.5% of memory CD4, and less than 0.45% of memory CD8 clonotypes.

The V and J segments used are TRBV19 and TRBJ1-6; the D gene cannot be named for sure. The sequenced material came from naive CD4+ T cells sorted from blood. The cell subset or site tag for this specimen amounts to: CD45RA+ positively selected. This TCR was recovered from a man between 18 and 35 years old in good health. The CDR3 loop reads CASRSSDSPLHF. The DNA sequence is given as TGTGCCAGTAGGTCCTCCGATTCACCCCTCCACTTT.